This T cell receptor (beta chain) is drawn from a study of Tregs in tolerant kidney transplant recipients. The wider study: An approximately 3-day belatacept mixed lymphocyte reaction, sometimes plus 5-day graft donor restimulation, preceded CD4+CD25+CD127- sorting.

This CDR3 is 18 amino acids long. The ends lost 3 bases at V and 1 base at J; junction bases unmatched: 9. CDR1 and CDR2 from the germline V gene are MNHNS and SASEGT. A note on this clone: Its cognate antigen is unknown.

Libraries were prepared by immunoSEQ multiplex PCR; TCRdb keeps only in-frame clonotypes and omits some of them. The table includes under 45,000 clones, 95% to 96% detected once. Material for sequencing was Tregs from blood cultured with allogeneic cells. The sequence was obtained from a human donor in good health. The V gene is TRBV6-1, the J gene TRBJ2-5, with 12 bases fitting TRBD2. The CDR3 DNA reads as TGTGCCAGCAGTGACCTTTTCCTAGCGGGGGGGCTCCAAGAGACCCAGTACTTC. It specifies CASSDLFLAGGLQETQYF.